The 17 T cell receptor beta chains presented below share a single source sample, sequenced in a study of T cells in narcolepsy. Repertoires were generated with immunoSEQ multiplex PCR, while TCRdb's copy carries only in-frame clones and drops some. The sample lists some 32,000 clones, around 79% seen once, with 3.8% in the top ten. Material for sequencing was memory (CD45RA-) CD4+ T cells from blood. All receptors derive from a human donor in good health.

V usage is TRBV5-1 and J usage is TRBJ1-2, with D possibly matching TRBD1 (6 bases). The germline V gene has CDR1 SGHRS and CDR2 YFSETQ. V was shortened by 3 bases and J by 8 bases, with 14 bases between the two germline ends. The CDR3 runs to 13 residues. The CDR3 DNA is TGCGCCAGCAGCTCAGGGGCGCGGGGAGGCTACACCTTC. Amino acids: CASSSGARGGYTF.

The CDR3 protein is CASRGIPGQGDSEAFF. Here the CDR3 DNA reads TGTGCCAGTAGGGGAATCCCGGGACAGGGTGATTCTGAAGCTTTCTTT. The chain employs TRBV19 and TRBJ1-1; 9 nucleotides align to TRBD1. CDR1 LNHDA and CDR2 SQIVND come from the germline V gene (reference sequence). Germline trimming cut 6 bases from V and 6 bases from J; bases unmatched to any gene: 14. The CDR3 is 16 residues long.

The rearrangement links TRBV7-2 to TRBJ2-1, with 7 bases aligning to TRBD2. The ends lost 3 bases at V and 7 bases at J; junction bases unmatched: 9. CDR1 and CDR2 from the germline V gene are SGHTA and FQGNSA. The CDR3 loop spans 15 amino acids. The CDR3 DNA reads TGTGCCAGCAGCTTGGGAGGGCCCCTGAGGAATGAGCAGTTCTTC. It encodes CASSLGGPLRNEQFF.

The V call is TRBV6-1, the J call TRBJ1-6; the D is unclear. This CDR3 is built from 12 residues. CDR1 and CDR2 from the germline V gene are MNHNS and SASEGT. The V end lost 2 bases, the J end lost 14 bases, and 10 bases lay between the germline ends. CDR3 loop: CASSESVGTLHF. The CDR3 coding sequence is TGTGCCAGCAGTGAATCGGTGGGAACCCTCCACTTT.

V is TRBV13 and J is TRBJ2-5; TRBD2 matches at 10 bases. The J call may be mistaken, given a closer DNA end match to TRBJ2-7. Germline CDR1 and CDR2: PRHDT and FYEKMQ (reference sequence). The CDR3 runs to 14 residues. CDR3 nucleotides: TGTGCCAGCAGCGGGACTAGCGTGACCTACGAGCAGTACTTC. Translated: CASSGTSVTYEQYF.

The CDR3 nucleotides read TGTGCCAGCAGTGTACAGGGGGCCCAAGAGACCCAGTACTTC. The encoded protein is CASSVQGAQETQYF. The chain couples TRBV25-1 to TRBJ2-5; 9 nucleotides match TRBD1. The V and J ends lost 4 bases and 1 base, in that order; junction bases with no gene match: 1. Per the germline V gene, CDR1 is MGHDK and CDR2 is SYGVNS. The CDR3 runs to 14 residues.

This chain joins TRBV10-3 and TRBJ2-5; weak D call: TRBD2 (5 bases). CDR1 ENHRY and CDR2 SYGVKD come from the germline V gene. The CDR3 runs to 14 residues. V gave up 5 bases and J gave up 6 bases, with 16 bases separating them. The CDR3 protein is CAISMAAREKTQYF. CDR3 DNA: TGTGCCATCAGTATGGCGGCAAGGGAGAAGACCCAGTACTTC.

The J gene is TRBJ2-3, the V gene TRBV6-1; TRBD1 aligns across 9 bases. The trim removed 6 bases at V and 3 bases at J, leaving 7 bases unmatched. Germline V gene data show CDR1 as MNHNS and CDR2 as SASEGT. The CDR3 totals 15 residues. CDR3 DNA sequence: TGTGCCAGCAGGGCGAGACAGGGGGAAACAGATACGCAGTATTTT. It yields the protein CASRARQGETDTQYF.

This clone appeared a single time. The V call is TRBV7-9, the J call TRBJ1-2; 9 positions agree with TRBD1. CDR1 and CDR2 from the germline V gene are SEHNR and FQNEAQ (reference sequence). The CDR3 is 14 residues long. With V trimmed by 5 bases and J by 8 bases, 9 bases remained unmatched. CDR3 protein: CASSPGQGGGGYTF. The DNA for the CDR3 is TGTGCCAGCAGCCCGGGACAGGGAGGCGGCGGCTACACCTTC.

The rearrangement links TRBV7-2 to TRBJ1-3; the D is unclear. The ends were cut back, 1 base at V and 0 bases at J, with 10 bases in the middle. The CDR3 runs to 16 residues. The germline V gene encodes CDR1 SGHTA and CDR2 FQGNSA. The CDR3 DNA is TGTGCCAGCAGCTTAGACTCAGCCGCCTCTGGAAACACCATATATTTT. It encodes CASSLDSAASGNTIYF.

The rearrangement joins TRBV9 to TRBJ2-1; D is perhaps TRBD1 (5 bases). The V end was cut by 4 bases, the J end by 0 bases, with 11 bases between. Germline CDR1 reads SGDLS; CDR2 reads YYNGEE. CDR3 size: 15 residues. CDR3 bases: TGTGCCAGCAGCATCCAGGGCAGCTCCTACAATGAGCAGTTCTTC. Translation: CASSIQGSSYNEQFF.

This chain links TRBV27 with TRBJ1-2; D uncertain. This CDR3 is built from 12 residues. Trimming took off 4 bases at V and 6 bases at J, with 9 bases between the two ends. The germline CDR1 and CDR2 sequences are MNHEY and SMNVEV (reference sequence). DNA for the CDR3: TGTGCCAGCAGTTCCCCGGGTGATGGCTACACCTTC. Encoded protein: CASSSPGDGYTF.

The chain has TRBV5-4 and TRBJ1-3; 8 nucleotides match TRBD1. The CDR3 is made up of 17 amino acids. Trimming took 4 bases from V and 4 from J; bases not matched to a gene: 13. Germline CDR1 and CDR2: SGHNT and YYREEE (reference sequence). CDR3 in amino acids: CASSPAPGQEFGNTIYF. In nucleotides, the CDR3 is TGTGCCAGCAGCCCTGCTCCGGGACAGGAATTCGGAAACACCATATATTTT.

The chain links TRBV7-8 to TRBJ2-3, with 7 nucleotides matching TRBD1. The germline CDR1 and CDR2 sequences are SGHVS and FQNEAQ. The trim removed 2 bases at V and 0 bases at J, leaving 5 bases unmatched. The CDR3 runs to 16 residues. The CDR3 sequence: CASSLFTGASTDTQYF. The CDR3 region has the DNA TGTGCCAGCAGCTTATTCACAGGGGCGAGCACAGATACGCAGTATTTT.

J is TRBJ2-3 and V is TRBV6-1; 7 nucleotides line up with TRBD2. CDR1 and CDR2 from the germline V gene are MNHNS and SASEGT. This CDR3 region has 14 residues. Losses at the gene ends were 6 bases for V and 2 bases for J; bases not matched to a gene: 5. The CDR3 DNA reads as TGTGCCAGCAGCCCTAGCGGATCCACAGATACGCAGTATTTT. Amino acid sequence: CASSPSGSTDTQYF.

In the case of this clone: A junction boundary mismatches the germline segment, possibly from a read error. The chain has TRBV7-6 and TRBJ2-1; 12 bases agree with TRBD2. This CDR3 is 15 amino acids long. Germline V CDR1 and CDR2: SGHVS, FNYEAQ. In DNA form, the CDR3 reads TGTGCCAGCAGCCTAGCGGGAGGGTTATACAATGAGCAGTTCTTC. Translated, it gives CASSLAGGLYNEQFF.

This chain uses TRBV7-9 with TRBJ2-4; D is possibly TRBD2 (5 bases). CDR3 size: 15 residues. The V and J ends lost 2 bases and 2 bases respectively, with 10 bases between them. Germline lookup yields CDR1 SEHNR and CDR2 FQNEAQ (reference sequence). CDR3 protein: CASSLSSSPKNIQYF. The CDR3 region has the DNA TGTGCCAGCAGCTTAAGTTCTAGCCCCAAAAACATTCAGTACTTC.